These T cell receptor beta chains were read from a single sample in a study of CD8+ T cells in alopecia areata. Profiling relied on immunoSEQ multiplex PCR, and the TCRdb table lists in-frame clones only, not all of them. Here the sample spans 75,000 to 100,000 clones, 41% being singletons. Material: CD4+ T cells sorted from blood. The receptors here all came from a human donor with alopecia areata. Each CDR3 is given with its conserved first and last residue. Each record gives: V gene, clone size, J gene, D gene, CDR3 protein, CDR3 DNA. A D gene is named only where the DNA matches it firmly. Some rows have no size entry. The others give once, few or many, or a class for an expanded clone.

TRBV27	-	TRBJ2-3	TRBD2	CASGLAGATSTDTQYF	TGTGCCAGCGGACTAGCGGGGGCCACTAGCACAGATACGCAGTATTTT
TRBV4-2	-	TRBJ2-5	TRBD2	CASSRAGGGQETQYF	TGTGCCAGCAGCCGAGCGGGGGGCGGGCAAGAGACCCAGTACTTC
TRBV30	once	TRBJ1-2	-	CAWSPGRNYGYTF	TGTGCCTGGAGCCCAGGAAGAAACTATGGCTACACCTTC
TRBV29-1	few	TRBJ2-2	-	CSVALNTGELFF	TGCAGCGTCGCGCTCAACACCGGGGAGCTGTTTTTT
TRBV7-9	-	TRBJ2-5	-	CASSPSGSETQYF	TGTGCCAGCAGCCCCTCAGGCTCGGAGACCCAGTACTTC
TRBV28	-	TRBJ2-4	TRBD2	CASSPSGLAGFAKNIQYF	TGTGCCAGCAGTCCATCGGGACTAGCGGGATTCGCCAAAAACATTCAGTACTTC
TRBV6-1	-	TRBJ2-5	-	CASSEQGGGQETQYF	TGTGCCAGCAGTGAACAGGGAGGGGGCCAAGAGACCCAGTACTTC
TRBV30	-	TRBJ2-7	TRBD1	CAWNRDRGRLGEQYF	TGTGCCTGGAACCGGGACAGGGGGCGCCTGGGCGAGCAGTACTTC
TRBV28	few	TRBJ2-4	-	CASSLNRNIQYF	TGTGCCAGCAGTTTAAACCGAAACATTCAGTACTTC
TRBV6-5	-	TRBJ1-6	TRBD1	CASTLDRGGSPLHF	TGTGCCAGCACCCTGGACAGGGGAGGTTCACCCCTCCACTTT
TRBV6-5	-	TRBJ1-5	-	CASSRTDHQPQHF	TGTGCCAGCAGCCGGACAGACCATCAGCCCCAGCATTTT
TRBV4-1	-	TRBJ1-5	TRBD1	CASSQGQGASQPQHF	TGCGCCAGCAGCCAGGGACAGGGGGCGAGTCAGCCCCAGCATTTT
TRBV4-1	-	TRBJ2-7	-	CASSQDQVSGQGRYEQYF	TGCGCCAGCAGCCAAGATCAGGTCTCGGGTCAGGGTCGCTACGAGCAGTACTTC
TRBV19	medium-sized	TRBJ2-1	TRBD1	CASSMEGQDYNEQFF	TGTGCCAGTAGTATGGAGGGACAGGACTACAATGAGCAGTTCTTC
TRBV30	-	TRBJ1-2	-	CAWADWTRGYTF	TGTGCCTGGGCAGACTGGACGAGAGGCTACACCTTC
TRBV7-8	-	TRBJ2-7	-	CASSPGGRYEQYF	TGTGCCAGCAGCCCAGGAGGGAGATACGAGCAGTACTTC
TRBV28	-	TRBJ1-5	TRBD1	CASSPGGTGNQPQHF	TGTGCCAGCAGTCCGGGCGGGACAGGCAATCAGCCCCAGCATTTT
TRBV6-5	-	TRBJ1-5	-	CASKRDGSNQPQHF	TGTGCCAGCAAACGGGACGGTAGCAATCAGCCCCAGCATTTT
TRBV19	many	TRBJ1-3	-	CASSRTLGTSGNTIYF	TGTGCCAGTAGCCGCACCCTCGGGACCTCTGGAAACACCATATATTTT
TRBV30	few	TRBJ2-5	-	CAWSEAIQGLGETQYF	TGTGCCTGGAGTGAAGCGATACAGGGTTTAGGCGAGACCCAGTACTTC
TRBV29-1	few	TRBJ2-5	-	CSVEVPDQETQYF	TGCAGCGTTGAAGTCCCAGACCAAGAGACCCAGTACTTC
TRBV7-8	few	TRBJ1-1	TRBD1	CASSLVTAGGMNTEAFF	TGTGCCAGCAGCTTAGTAACGGCAGGGGGAATGAACACTGAAGCTTTCTTT